The clone carrying this T cell receptor beta chain has just one count. In the original workflow: Quantification of nucleated cells was approximated via reference gene primer amplification. Sequenced by immunoSEQ multiplex PCR; TCRdb stores in-frame clones only, minus some. The DNA gave D and trimming, while V, J and clone size come from that table. Altogether 100,000 to 150,000 clones are present, roughly three quarters being singletons, with the ten largest covering 7.9%. This entry belongs to a study of blood T cell repertoires in COVID-19. Study-level information: Acute-phase and convalescent COVID-19 samples originated in the United States, Italy and Spain. The cDNA or gDNA used as material had been derived from T cells, B-cell-depleted T cells, or PBMCs.

Germline-derived CDR1 and CDR2 are SNHLY and FYNNEI. This CDR3 contains 13 residues. Deletions cut 1 base from V and 3 bases from J, with 6 bases between. Sequenced material: peripheral blood. This chain uses TRBV2 with TRBJ2-5, with D unclear. The origin of this receptor is a human donor in a cohort sampled during active COVID-19. In DNA form, the CDR3 reads TGTGCCAGCAGTGAAGTACGGGAAGAGACCCAGTACTTC. Its protein is CASSEVREETQYF.